This TCR beta chain was retrieved from a study of human T cells and chemical hapten exposure. Overall study: Donors were sensitized with 2% DPC on the upper inner arm. Patch testing placed 0.01% DPC on the upper back, with readings at 6 days. The study, taken as a whole, reports: The number of TCRs above 1 in 1000 frequency did not change after DPC sensitization.

Time point specified: patch test 3, about 24 weeks after DPC sensitization. Specified treatment: therapeutic diphenylcyclopropenone sensitization with weekly scalp DPC. In the authors' workflow: Samples contained a median of approximately 100,000 TCRs, with a range of 23,224 to 690,600. TCRdb itself ran the RACE reads through MiXCR, one entry per CDR3 protein. TCRdb, rather than the study authors, made the V and J calls. Altogether around 150,000 distinct CDR3 sequences are present, 25% to 35% being singletons, with the ten largest covering about 2.1%. This clonotype was counted a few times. Its antigen is still unknown. Germline CDR1 SGHRS, CDR2 YFSETQ. Trimming shortened V by 0 bases and J by 3 bases, and 7 bases separated the two germline ends. CDR3 size: 15 residues.

This specimen consisted of whole blood, obtained in connection with sensitization to the hapten diphenylcyclopropenone (DPC). The J gene is TRBJ1-6, the V gene TRBV5-1; D call uncertain. The sequence derives from a young woman with alopecia areata. Some clones in this sample may be carry-over from other donors' samples. CDR3 nucleotide sequence: TGCGCCAGCAGCTTGGATCCCAGCTATAATTCACCCCTCCACTTT. Amino acid sequence: CASSLDPSYNSPLHF.